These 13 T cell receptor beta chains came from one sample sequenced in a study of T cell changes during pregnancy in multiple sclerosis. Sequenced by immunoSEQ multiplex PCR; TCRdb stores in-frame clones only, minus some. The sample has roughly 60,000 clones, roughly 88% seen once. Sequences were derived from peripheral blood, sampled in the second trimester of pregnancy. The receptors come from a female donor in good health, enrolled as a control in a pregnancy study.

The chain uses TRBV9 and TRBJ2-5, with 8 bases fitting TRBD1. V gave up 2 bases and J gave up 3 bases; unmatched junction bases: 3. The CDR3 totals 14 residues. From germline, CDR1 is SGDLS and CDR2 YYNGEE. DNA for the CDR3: TGTGCCAGCAGCGTGGGACAGGCTAAAGAGACCCAGTACTTC. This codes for CASSVGQAKETQYF.

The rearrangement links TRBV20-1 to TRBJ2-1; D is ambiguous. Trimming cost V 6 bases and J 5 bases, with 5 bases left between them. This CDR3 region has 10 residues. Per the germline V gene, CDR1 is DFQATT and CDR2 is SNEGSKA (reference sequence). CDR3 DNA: TGCAGTGCAATAGACAATGAGCAGTTCTTC. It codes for CSAIDNEQFF.

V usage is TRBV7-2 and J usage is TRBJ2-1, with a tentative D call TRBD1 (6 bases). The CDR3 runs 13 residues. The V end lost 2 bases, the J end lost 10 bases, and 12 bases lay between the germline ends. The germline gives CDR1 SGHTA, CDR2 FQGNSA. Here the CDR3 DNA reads TGTGCCAGCAGCTTATTAAGGGGGTACGAGCAGTTCTTC. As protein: CASSLLRGYEQFF.

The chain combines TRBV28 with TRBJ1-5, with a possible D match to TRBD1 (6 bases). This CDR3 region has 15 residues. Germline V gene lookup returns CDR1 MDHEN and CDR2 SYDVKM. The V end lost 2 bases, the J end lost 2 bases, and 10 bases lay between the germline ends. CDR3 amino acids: CASSLAYRGNQPQHF. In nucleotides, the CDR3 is TGTGCCAGCAGTTTAGCCTACAGGGGCAATCAGCCCCAGCATTTT.

CDR3 DNA sequence: TGTGCCAGCAGCTTAGAGGGGTCCCTAGCGCGCAATGAGCAGTTCTTC. Translated, it gives CASSLEGSLARNEQFF. The chain couples TRBV7-6 to TRBJ2-1, with D possibly matching TRBD2 (6 bases). This CDR3 contains 16 residues. Germline V gene lookup returns CDR1 SGHVS and CDR2 FNYEAQ. The V end lost 1 base, the J end lost 6 bases, and 16 bases lay between the germline ends.

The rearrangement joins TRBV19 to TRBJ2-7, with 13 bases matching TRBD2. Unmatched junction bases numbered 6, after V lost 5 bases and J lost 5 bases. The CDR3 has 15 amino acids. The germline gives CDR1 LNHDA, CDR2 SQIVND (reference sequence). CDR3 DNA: TGTGCCAGTAGTCTACTAGCGGGGGGGCTCGACGAGCAGTACTTC. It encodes CASSLLAGGLDEQYF.

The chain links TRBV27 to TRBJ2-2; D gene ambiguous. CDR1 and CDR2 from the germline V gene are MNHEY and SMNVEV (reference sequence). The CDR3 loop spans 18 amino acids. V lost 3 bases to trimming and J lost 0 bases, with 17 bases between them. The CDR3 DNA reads TGTGCCAGCAGTTTTCTTCCCCCAGTGCAACCGAACACCGGGGAGCTGTTTTTT. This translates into CASSFLPPVQPNTGELFF.

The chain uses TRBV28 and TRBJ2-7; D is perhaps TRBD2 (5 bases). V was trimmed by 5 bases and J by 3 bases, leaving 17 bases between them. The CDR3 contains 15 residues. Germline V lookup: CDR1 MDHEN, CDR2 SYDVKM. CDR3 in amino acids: CASSVGGLDFYEQYF. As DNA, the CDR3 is TGTGCCAGCAGTGTGGGTGGACTCGATTTCTACGAGCAGTACTTC.

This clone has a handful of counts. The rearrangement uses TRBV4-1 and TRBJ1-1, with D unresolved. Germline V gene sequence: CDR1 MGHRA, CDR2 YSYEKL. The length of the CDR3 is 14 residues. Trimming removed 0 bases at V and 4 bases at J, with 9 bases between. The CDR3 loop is CASSQDLLATEAFF. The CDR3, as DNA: TGCGCCAGCAGCCAAGATTTGTTAGCCACTGAAGCTTTCTTT.

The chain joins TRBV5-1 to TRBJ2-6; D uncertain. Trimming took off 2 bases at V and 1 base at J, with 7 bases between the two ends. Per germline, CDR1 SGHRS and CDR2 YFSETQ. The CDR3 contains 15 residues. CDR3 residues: CASSFGMSGANVLTF. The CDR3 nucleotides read TGCGCCAGCAGCTTCGGTATGTCTGGGGCCAACGTCCTGACTTTC.

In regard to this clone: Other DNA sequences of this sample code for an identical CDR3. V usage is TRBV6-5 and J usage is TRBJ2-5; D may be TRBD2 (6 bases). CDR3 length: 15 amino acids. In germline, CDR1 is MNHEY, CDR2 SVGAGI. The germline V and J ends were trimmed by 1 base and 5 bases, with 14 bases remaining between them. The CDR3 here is CASSYLRGSGETQYF. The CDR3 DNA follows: TGTGCCAGCAGTTACTTACGGGGGTCGGGGGAGACCCAGTACTTC.

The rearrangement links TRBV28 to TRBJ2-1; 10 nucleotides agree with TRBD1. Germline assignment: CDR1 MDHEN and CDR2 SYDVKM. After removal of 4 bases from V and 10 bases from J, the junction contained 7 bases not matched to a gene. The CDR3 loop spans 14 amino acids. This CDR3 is CASSWDRGVGEQFF. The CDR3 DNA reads TGTGCCAGCAGTTGGGACAGGGGTGTCGGCGAGCAGTTCTTC.

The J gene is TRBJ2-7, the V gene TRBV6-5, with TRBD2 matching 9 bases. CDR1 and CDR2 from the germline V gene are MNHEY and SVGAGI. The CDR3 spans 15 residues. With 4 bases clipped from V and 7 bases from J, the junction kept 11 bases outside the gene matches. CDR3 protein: CASSSGPSGVGEQYF. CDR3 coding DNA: TGTGCCAGCAGTTCGGGCCCTAGCGGGGTCGGGGAGCAGTACTTC.